Sequencing of this T cell receptor (beta chain) was carried out in a study of cytomegalovirus exposure and HLA in healthy donors. Study details: HLA-typed donors were the source of tens of millions of unique TCRs held in an early data release.

Study results and limitations: The authors enumerated 150 to 200 TCR beta chains as linked to cytomegalovirus.

The PCR used 60 Vbeta and 13 Jbeta primers. Assay used: immunoSEQ multiplex PCR; TCRdb lists only in-frame clones, some missing. This table has roughly 180,000 clones, 84% appearing once. About this clone itself: Its antigen is unknown.

Samples came from healthy bone marrow donors. The length of the CDR3 is 12 residues. Germline V gene data show CDR1 as KGHSH and CDR2 as LQKENI. The V end was cut by 5 bases, the J end by 8 bases, with 10 bases between. The chain couples TRBV18 to TRBJ2-4, with D possibly matching TRBD1 (5 bases). Sequencing was performed on PBMCs. The receptor comes from a girl aged 5 to 17 in good health and CMV-seropositive. The CDR3 protein is CASSSQQDIQYF. The CDR3 nucleotides read TGTGCCAGCTCATCTCAACAGGACATTCAGTACTTC.